Described below is a single TCR beta chain sequence and its context. This clone's antigen is unknown. Base qualities are not at hand, and no much larger clone is one base apart. This entry is derived from a study of PD-L1 blockade in urothelial cancer (dated by TCRdb to about 2017). Regarding the study in general: Every patient began therapy in about 2014 and was given atezolizumab 1,200 mg intravenously every 3 weeks. Progression-free survival longer than 6 months counted as durable clinical benefit, and TCR features were additionally tested against both progression-free and overall survival. Patients had an ECOG performance status of 0 or 1 and had received between 0 and 3 prior chemotherapy regimens. A median of roughly 140,000 T cells and 85,000 or so unique TCRs was obtained from blood samples, and a median clonality of roughly 0.08 was observed. Pretreatment blood TCR-seq was available for 27 to 30 patients, at least one posttreatment blood collection was obtained for 25 or so patients, and tumor TCR-seq was available for 25 or so patients. Several patients achieved durable clinical benefit and about 19 did not. About nine tenths of the roughly 29 patients were identified as males with urothelial cancer of bladder origin, and a prior smoking history was reported by 18 of 29 patients. In the same patients who had TCR sequencing, pretreatment tumors also underwent whole exome sequencing and RNA sequencing. Blood samples were analyzed 3 weeks after the start of treatment (second dose) and 6 weeks after the start of treatment. The study, an exploratory multi-omic analysis, examined somatic, immune and clinical correlates of response to PD-L1 blockade with atezolizumab in urothelial cancer. Pretreatment tumor samples and matched peripheral blood, collected serially before and after atezolizumab treatment, underwent TCR sequencing.

Each PCR received spiked-in synthetic TCR analog templates so that absolute template abundance could be estimated from read counts. The immunoSEQ assay used bias-controlled V and J gene primers to amplify TCRbeta CDR3 regions from genomic DNA. Rearranged TCRbeta segments were sequenced at approximately 20X coverage. The published analysis was carried out like this. Clustering was used to correct sequencing errors, and CDR3s were annotated against IMGT so that V, D and J genes could be assigned. Downstream analyses used only productive TCRbeta rearrangements, leaving out any out-of-frame or stop-codon sequences. To compute clonality, Shannon entropy was normalized by the log of the number of unique productive sequences and then subtracted from one. Fisher's exact test with Benjamini-Hochberg correction, at a threshold of adjusted p below 0.01, was used to find clones that differed between time points or between blood and tumor. The immuneACCESS repertoire file appears here via TCRdb, limited to in-frame rearrangements. These files lack a portion of the clones; in checked studies, under half of the deficit traces to unresolved V genes, and the cause of the others is not known. V and J calls and clone size are given by that table; D and trimming were obtained from the DNA. Recorded for this sample are around 100,000 clones; approximately 85% of them occurred a single time. Of the sample, 2.4% falls within the top ten clones.

Beyond this particular receptor, the publication reports: Small sample size (n ≈ 28) and many exploratory analyses mean the results are intended to be hypothesis-generating. A pretreatment peripheral blood TCR clonality below the median was linked to improved progression-free and overall survival. Greater expansion of tumor-associated TCR clones in peripheral blood 3 weeks after the start of treatment was observed in patients with durable benefit (n ≈ 22, p = 0.022).

Compared with germline, V lacks 4 bases and J lacks 5 bases; bases without a gene match: 11. CDR1 and CDR2, looked up from the germline V gene, are SGHAT and FQNNGV. The CDR3 has 19 amino acids, counting the end cysteine and phenylalanine. Only the CDR3 part of the read is kept: 57 bases, read in frame from the first base. The cohort comprised fewer than 35 patients with locally advanced or metastatic urothelial carcinoma treated at Memorial Sloan Kettering on a trial protocol. Peripheral blood mononuclear cells were collected pretreatment and during treatment, at between 1 and 8 total time points per patient. The Qiagen DNeasy Blood extraction kit was used to purify genomic DNA from total PBMCs and tumor samples. PBMCs were collected pretreatment and during treatment, and were isolated and stored as previously described.

This specimen consisted of PBMCs, obtained around atezolizumab (anti-PD-L1) treatment. Rearrangement joined TRBV11-2 to TRBJ2-2, with 15 bases aligning to TRBD2. The TCR sequence derives from a man between 45 and 60 years old with urothelial cancer. The DNA sequence is as follows: TGTGCCAGCAGCTCTCATCCCGGACTAGCGGGAGGGGTGACCGGGGAGCTGTTTTTT. Translated, it reads CASSSHPGLAGGVTGELFF.